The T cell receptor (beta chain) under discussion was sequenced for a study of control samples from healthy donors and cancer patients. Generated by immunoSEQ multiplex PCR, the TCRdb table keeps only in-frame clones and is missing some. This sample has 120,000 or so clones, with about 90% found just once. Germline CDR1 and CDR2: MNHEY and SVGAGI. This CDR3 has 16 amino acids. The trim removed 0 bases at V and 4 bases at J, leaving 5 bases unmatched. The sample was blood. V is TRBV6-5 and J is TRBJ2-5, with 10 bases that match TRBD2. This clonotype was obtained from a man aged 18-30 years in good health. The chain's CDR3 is CASSYSSSGSGETQYF. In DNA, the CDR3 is TGTGCCAGCAGTTACTCGTCTAGCGGGAGTGGAGAGACCCAGTACTTC.